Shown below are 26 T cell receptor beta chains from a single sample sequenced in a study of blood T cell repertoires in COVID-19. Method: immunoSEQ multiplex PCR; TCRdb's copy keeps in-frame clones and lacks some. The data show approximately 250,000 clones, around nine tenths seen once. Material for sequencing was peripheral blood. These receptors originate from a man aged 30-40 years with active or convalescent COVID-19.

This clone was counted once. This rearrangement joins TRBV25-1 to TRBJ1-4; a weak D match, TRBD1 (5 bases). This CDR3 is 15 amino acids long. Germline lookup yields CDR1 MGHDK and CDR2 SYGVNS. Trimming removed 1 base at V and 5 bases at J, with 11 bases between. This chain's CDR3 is CASSELGVWNEKLFF. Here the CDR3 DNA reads TGTGCCAGCAGTGAATTAGGGGTATGGAATGAAAAACTGTTTTTT.

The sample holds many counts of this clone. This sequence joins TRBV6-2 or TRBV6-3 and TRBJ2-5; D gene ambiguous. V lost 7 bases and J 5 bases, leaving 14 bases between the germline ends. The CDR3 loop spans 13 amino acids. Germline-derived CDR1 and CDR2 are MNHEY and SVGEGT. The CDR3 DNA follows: TGTGCCAGCACTTCCTCATCCGGGGAGACCCAGTACTTC. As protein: CASTSSSGETQYF.

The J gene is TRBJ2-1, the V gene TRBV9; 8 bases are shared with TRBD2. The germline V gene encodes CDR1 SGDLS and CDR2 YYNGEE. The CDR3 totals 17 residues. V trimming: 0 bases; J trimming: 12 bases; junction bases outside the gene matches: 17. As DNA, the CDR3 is TGTGCCAGCAGCGTAGATCTGCGGTCCGCGGGGGGAGGTGGGCAGTTCTTC. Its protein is CASSVDLRSAGGGGQFF.

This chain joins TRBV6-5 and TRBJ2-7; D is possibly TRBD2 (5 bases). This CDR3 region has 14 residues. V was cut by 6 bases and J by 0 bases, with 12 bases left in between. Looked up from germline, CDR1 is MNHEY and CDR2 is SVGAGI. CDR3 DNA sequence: TGTGCCAGCAGAACAAACCGGGACTCCTACGAGCAGTACTTC. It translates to CASRTNRDSYEQYF.

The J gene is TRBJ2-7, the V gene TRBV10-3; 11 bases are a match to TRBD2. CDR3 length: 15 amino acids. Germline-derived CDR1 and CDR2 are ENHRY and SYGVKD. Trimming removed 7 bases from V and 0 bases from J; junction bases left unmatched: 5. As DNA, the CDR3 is TGTGCCATCAAGATAGCGGGGGGGAACTCCTACGAGCAGTACTTC. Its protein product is CAIKIAGGNSYEQYF.

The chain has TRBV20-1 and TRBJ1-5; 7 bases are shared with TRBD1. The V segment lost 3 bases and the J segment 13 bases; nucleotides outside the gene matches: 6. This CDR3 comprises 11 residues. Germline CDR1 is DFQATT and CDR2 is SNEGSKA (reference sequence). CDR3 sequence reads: CSARITGEQHF. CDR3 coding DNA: TGCAGTGCTAGGATAACAGGGGAACAGCATTTT.

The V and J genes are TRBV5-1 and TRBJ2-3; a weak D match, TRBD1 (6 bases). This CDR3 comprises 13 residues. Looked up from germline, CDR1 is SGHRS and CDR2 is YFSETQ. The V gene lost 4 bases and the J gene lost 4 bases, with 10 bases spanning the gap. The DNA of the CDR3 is TGCGCCAGCAGCCAACAGGGATCAGATACGCAGTATTTT. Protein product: CASSQQGSDTQYF. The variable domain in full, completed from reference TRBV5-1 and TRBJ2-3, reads KAGVTQTPRYLIKTRGQQVTLSCSPISGHRSVSWYQQTPGQGLQFLFEYFSETQRNKGNFPGRFSGRQFSNSRSEMNVSTLELGDSALYLCASSQQGSDTQYFGPGTRLTVL.

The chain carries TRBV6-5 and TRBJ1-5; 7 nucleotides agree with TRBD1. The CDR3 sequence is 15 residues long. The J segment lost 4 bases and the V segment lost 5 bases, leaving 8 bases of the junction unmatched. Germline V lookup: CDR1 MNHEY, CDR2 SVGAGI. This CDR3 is CASSPAGTANQPQHF. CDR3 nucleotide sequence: TGTGCCAGCAGTCCTGCCGGGACAGCGAATCAGCCCCAGCATTTT.

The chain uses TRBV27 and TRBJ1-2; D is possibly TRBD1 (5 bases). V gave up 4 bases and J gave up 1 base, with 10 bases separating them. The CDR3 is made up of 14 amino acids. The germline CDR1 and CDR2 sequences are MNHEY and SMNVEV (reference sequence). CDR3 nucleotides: TGTGCCAGCAGTTGGGGGGGGGTTAACTATGGCTACACCTTC. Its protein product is CASSWGGVNYGYTF.

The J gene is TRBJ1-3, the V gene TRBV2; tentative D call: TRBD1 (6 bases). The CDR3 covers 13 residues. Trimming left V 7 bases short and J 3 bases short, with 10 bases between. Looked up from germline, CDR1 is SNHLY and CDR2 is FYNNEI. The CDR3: CASIPTGGNTIYF. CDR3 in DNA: TGTGCCAGCATCCCGACAGGTGGAAACACCATATATTTT.

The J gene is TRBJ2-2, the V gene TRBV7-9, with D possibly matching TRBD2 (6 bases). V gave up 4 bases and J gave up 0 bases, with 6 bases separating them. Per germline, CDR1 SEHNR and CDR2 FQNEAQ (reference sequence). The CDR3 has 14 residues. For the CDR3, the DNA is TGTGCCAGCAGCTGGACTACGAACACCGGGGAGCTGTTTTTT. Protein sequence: CASSWTTNTGELFF.

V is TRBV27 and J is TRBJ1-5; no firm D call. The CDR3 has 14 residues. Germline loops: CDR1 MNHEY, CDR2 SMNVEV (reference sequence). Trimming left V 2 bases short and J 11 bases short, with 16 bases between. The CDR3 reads CASSLIAQAGAQHF. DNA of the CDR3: TGTGCCAGCAGTTTAATCGCCCAGGCCGGGGCCCAGCATTTT.

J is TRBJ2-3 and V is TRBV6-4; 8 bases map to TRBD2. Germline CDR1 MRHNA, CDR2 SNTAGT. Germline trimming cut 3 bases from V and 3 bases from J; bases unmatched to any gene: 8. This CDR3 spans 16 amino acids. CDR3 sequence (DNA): TGTGCCAGCAGTGAATTTCCGGGACTAGAAACAGATACGCAGTATTTT. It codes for CASSEFPGLETDTQYF.

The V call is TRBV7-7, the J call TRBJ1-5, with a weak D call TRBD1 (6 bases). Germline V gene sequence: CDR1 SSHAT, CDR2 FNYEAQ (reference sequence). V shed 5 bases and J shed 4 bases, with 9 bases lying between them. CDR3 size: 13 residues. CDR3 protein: CASSTDRNQPQHF. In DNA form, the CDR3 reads TGTGCCAGCAGCACGGACAGAAATCAGCCCCAGCATTTT. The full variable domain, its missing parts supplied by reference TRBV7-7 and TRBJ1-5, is GAGVSQSPRYKVTKRGQDVTLRCDPISSHATLYWYQQALGQGPEFLTYFNYEAQPDKSGLPSDRFSAERPEGSISTLTIQRTEQRDSAMYRCASSTDRNQPQHFGDGTRLSIL.

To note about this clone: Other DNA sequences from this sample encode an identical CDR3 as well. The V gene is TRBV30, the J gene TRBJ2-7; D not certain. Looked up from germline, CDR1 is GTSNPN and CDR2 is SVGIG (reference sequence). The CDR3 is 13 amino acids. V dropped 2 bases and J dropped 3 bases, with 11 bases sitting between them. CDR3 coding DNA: TGTGCCTGGAGTCCCGGTACCGGCTACGAGCAGTACTTC. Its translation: CAWSPGTGYEQYF.

Here the CDR3 reads CASSTGLAGKDEQFF. The DNA of the CDR3 is TGTGCCAGCAGCACGGGACTAGCGGGGAAGGATGAGCAGTTCTTC. This chain links TRBV7-7 with TRBJ2-1, with TRBD2 matching 13 bases. The germline V gene has CDR1 SSHAT and CDR2 FNYEAQ (reference sequence). The CDR3 extends over 15 amino acids. The V gene end was trimmed by 5 bases and the J gene end by 8 bases; junction bases not matched to a gene: 6.

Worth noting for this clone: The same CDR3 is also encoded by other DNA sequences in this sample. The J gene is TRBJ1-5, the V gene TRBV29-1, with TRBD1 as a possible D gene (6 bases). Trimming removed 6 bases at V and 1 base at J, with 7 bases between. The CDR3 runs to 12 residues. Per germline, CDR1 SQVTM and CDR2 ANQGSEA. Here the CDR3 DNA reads TGCAGCGTCGGACAGAGCAATCAGCCCCAGCATTTT. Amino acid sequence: CSVGQSNQPQHF. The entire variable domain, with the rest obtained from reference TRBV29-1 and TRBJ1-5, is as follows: SAVISQKPSRDICQRGTSLTIQCQVDSQVTMMFWYRQQPGQSLTLIATANQGSEATYESGFVIDKFPISRPNLTFSTLTVSNMSPEDSSIYLCSVGQSNQPQHFGDGTRLSIL.

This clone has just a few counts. The CDR3 loop reads CASSFGGAYNQPQHF. DNA of the CDR3: TGTGCCAGCAGTTTCGGGGGTGCATACAATCAGCCCCAGCATTTT. V and J are TRBV27 and TRBJ1-5; D is possibly TRBD1 (5 bases). The germline gives CDR1 MNHEY, CDR2 SMNVEV (reference sequence). This CDR3 region has 15 residues. The V end was cut by 3 bases, the J end by 3 bases, with 12 bases between.

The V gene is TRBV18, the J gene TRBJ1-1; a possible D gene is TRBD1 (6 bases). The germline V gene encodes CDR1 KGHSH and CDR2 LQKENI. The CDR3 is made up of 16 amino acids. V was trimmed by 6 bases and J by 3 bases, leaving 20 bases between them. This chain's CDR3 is CASSPGRGHYDTEAFF. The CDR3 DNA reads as TGTGCCAGCTCGCCGGGGCGGGGGCATTACGACACTGAAGCTTTCTTT.

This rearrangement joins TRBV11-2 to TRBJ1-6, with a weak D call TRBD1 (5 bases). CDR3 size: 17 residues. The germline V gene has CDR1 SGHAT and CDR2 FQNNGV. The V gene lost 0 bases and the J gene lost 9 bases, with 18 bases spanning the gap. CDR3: CASSLDPGGLFFSPLHF. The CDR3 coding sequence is TGTGCCAGCAGCTTAGATCCCGGGGGGTTATTCTTTTCACCCCTCCACTTT.

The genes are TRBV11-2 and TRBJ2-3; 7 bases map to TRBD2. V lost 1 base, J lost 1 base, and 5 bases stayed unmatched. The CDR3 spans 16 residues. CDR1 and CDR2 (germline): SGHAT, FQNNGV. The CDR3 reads CASSLVAGDRTDTQYF. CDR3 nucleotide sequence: TGTGCCAGCAGCTTAGTTGCGGGGGACCGCACAGATACGCAGTATTTT.

As DNA, the CDR3 is TGTGCCAGCAGCCCGACTCCCCTTTCTGGGGCCACAGATACGCAGTATTTT. It yields the protein CASSPTPLSGATDTQYF. V gene TRBV7-2 combines with J gene TRBJ2-3; the D gene is possibly TRBD1 (5 bases). This CDR3 is built from 17 residues. Looked up from germline, CDR1 is SGHTA and CDR2 is FQGNSA. V gave up 5 bases and J gave up 2 bases, with 20 bases separating them.

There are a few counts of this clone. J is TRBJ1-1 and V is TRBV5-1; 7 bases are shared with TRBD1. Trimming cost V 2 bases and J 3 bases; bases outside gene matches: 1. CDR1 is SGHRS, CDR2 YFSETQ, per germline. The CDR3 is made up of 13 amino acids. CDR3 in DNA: TGCGCCAGCAGCTTCGACAGGGACACTGAAGCTTTCTTT. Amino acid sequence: CASSFDRDTEAFF.

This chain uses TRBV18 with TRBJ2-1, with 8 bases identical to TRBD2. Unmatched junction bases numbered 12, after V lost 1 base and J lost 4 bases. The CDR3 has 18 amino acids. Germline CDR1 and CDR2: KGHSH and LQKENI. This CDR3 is CASSPRAGVERGYNEQFF. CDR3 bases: TGTGCCAGCTCACCACGGGCCGGGGTCGAGCGGGGGTACAATGAGCAGTTCTTC.

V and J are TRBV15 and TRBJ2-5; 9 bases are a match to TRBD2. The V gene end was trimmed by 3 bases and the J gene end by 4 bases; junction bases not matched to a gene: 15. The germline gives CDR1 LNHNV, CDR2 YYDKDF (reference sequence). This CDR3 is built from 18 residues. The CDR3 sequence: CATSSHRGLAGPGETQYF. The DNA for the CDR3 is TGTGCCACCAGCAGTCACCGAGGCCTAGCGGGGCCTGGAGAGACCCAGTACTTC.

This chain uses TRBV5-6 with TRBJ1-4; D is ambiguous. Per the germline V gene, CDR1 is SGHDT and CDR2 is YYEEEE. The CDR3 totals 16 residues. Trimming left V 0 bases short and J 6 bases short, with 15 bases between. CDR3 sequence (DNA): TGTGCCAGCAGCTTGGATCTTACCGGGAGGGATGAAAAACTGTTTTTT. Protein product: CASSLDLTGRDEKLFF.